This T cell receptor (beta chain) emerged from a study of T cells after yellow fever vaccination. The wider study: SMART-Seq v4 Ultra Low Input prepared libraries from low-cell fractions. Findings and limits, study-wide: Primary-vaccination clones mostly resurfaced post-booster (about 95% CD4, approximately 87% CD8). Abundant clonotypes (contaminants from the bulk population) could be present in FACS-sorted repertoires.

TCRdb passed the 5' RACE reads through MiXCR, listing each CDR3 protein once. The sample lists approximately 300,000 distinct CDR3 sequences, about 9.5% occurring once. The sample holds many counts of this clonotype. Its antigen remains unknown. V was clipped by 2 bases and J by 2 bases, with 7 bases between them. This CDR3 has 13 residues. Germline CDR1 SGHRS, CDR2 YFSETQ. This rearrangement joins TRBV5-1 to TRBJ1-1, with D unresolved. Sequences were derived from PBMCs, sampled on the day of the first yellow fever vaccination. This clonotype originated in a man between 18 and 35 years old who received the YFV17D yellow fever vaccine. CDR3 amino acids: CASSFTANTEAFF. CDR3 bases: TGCGCCAGCAGCTTTACAGCTAACACTGAAGCTTTCTTT.